This TCR beta chain was sequenced in a study of T cells after somatic rescue of genetic block. There are 18 residues in the CDR3. From germline, CDR1 is SGHRS and CDR2 YFSETQ. After removal of 2 bases from V and 0 bases from J, the junction contained 4 bases not matched to a gene. Profiling relied on immunoSEQ multiplex PCR, and the TCRdb table lists in-frame clones only, not all of them. This sample has around 15,000 clones, with less than 85% found just once. The rearrangement joins TRBV5-1 to TRBJ2-3; TRBD2 matches 15 bases. This TCR was sampled from a man aged 18 to 29. The sample consisted of peripheral blood mononuclear cells (PBMCs). The CDR3 reads CASSFGLAGGLSTDTQYF. CDR3 sequence (DNA): TGCGCCAGCAGCTTTGGACTAGCGGGGGGGCTGAGCACAGATACGCAGTATTTT.